This T cell receptor (beta chain) stems from a study of T cell clones after liver transplantation. This clone was seen a few times. The data were produced by immunoSEQ multiplex PCR, yet TCRdb's version contains in-frame clones alone and is incomplete. Among roughly 62,000 clones listed, 70% were seen once. Trimming pared 5 bases from V and 7 bases from J, leaving 8 bases between. CDR3 length: 11 residues. Germline V CDR1 and CDR2: LNHDA, SQIVND (reference sequence). The origin of this receptor is a human patient who received a liver transplant. Some T cells may arise from the graft donor. The genes are TRBV19 and TRBJ2-5; D call uncertain. The sequencing used CD4+ T cells from blood, collected at the approximately 16-month timepoint. CDR3 loop: CASSSEATQYF. DNA for the CDR3: TGTGCCAGTAGTTCAGAGGCGACCCAGTACTTC.